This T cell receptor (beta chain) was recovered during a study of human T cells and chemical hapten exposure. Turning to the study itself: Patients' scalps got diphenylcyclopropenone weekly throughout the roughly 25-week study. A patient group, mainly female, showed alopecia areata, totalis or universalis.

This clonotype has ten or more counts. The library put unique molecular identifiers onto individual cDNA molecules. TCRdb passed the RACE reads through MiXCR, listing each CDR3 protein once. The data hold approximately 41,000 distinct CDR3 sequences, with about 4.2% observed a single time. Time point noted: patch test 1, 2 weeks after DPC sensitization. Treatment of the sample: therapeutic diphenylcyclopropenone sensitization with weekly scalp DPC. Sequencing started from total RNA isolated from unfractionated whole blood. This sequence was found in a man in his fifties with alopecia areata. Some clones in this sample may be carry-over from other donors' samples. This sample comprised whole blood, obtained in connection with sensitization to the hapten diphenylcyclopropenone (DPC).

The CDR3 protein is CASSPDGTGVTQPQHF. CDR3 DNA: TGTGCCAGCTCACCCGACGGGACAGGGGTGACCCAGCCCCAGCATTTT. V usage is TRBV18 and J usage is TRBJ1-5; 10 nucleotides agree with TRBD1. This CDR3 is built from 16 residues. V lost 3 bases, J lost 7 bases, and 9 bases stayed unmatched. The germline V gene encodes CDR1 KGHSH and CDR2 LQKENI.